This T cell receptor (beta chain) was sequenced for a study of shared clonotypes between healthy human individuals. Study results and limitations: Sampling was confined to blood; repertoires within tissues likely differ. Owing to a small donor count, the genetic and exposure-history diversity represented was limited.

Clones were read by immunoSEQ multiplex PCR, and TCRdb kept only the in-frame ones, dropping some. In the table there are hundreds of thousands of clones, 75% to 80% of which are singletons. Germline V gene data show CDR1 as LNHDA and CDR2 as SQIVND (reference sequence). V lost 0 bases, J lost 0 bases, and 6 bases lay in between. This CDR3 is built from 15 residues. Note on this clone: Antigen unknown.

The receptor was isolated from a woman in her thirties or forties in good health. Some clones in this sample may be carry-over from other donors' samples. This chain uses TRBV19 with TRBJ2-1; a weak D match, TRBD2 (5 bases). Sample: PBMCs. The CDR3 spells CASSIDGSSYNEQFF. The CDR3 DNA follows: TGTGCCAGTAGTATAGATGGGAGCTCCTACAATGAGCAGTTCTTC.